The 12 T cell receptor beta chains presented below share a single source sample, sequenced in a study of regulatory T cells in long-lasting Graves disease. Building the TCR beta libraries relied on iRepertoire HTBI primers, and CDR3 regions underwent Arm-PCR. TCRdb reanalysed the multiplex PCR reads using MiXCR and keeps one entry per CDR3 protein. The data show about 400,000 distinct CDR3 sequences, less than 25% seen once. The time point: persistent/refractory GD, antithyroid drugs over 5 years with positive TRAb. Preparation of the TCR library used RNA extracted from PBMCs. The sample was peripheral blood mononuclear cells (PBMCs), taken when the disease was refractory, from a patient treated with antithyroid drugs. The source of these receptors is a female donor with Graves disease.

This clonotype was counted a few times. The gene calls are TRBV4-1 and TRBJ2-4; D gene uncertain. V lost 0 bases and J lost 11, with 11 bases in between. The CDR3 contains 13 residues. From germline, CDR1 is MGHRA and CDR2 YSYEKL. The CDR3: CASSQDLYHVQYF. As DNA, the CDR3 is TGCGCCAGCAGCCAAGATCTTTACCACGTTCAGTACTTC.

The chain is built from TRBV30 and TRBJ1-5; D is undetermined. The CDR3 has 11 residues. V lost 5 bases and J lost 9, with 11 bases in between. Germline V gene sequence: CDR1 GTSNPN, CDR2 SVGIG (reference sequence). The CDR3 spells CAWGTEGPQHF. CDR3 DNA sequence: TGTGCCTGGGGAACGGAGGGGCCCCAGCATTTT.

CDR3: CASSQAPGTVYEQYF. DNA of the CDR3: TGCGCCAGCAGCCAAGCCCCCGGGACAGTTTACGAGCAGTACTTC. V is TRBV4-3 and J is TRBJ2-7; 7 bases fit TRBD1. Per the germline V gene, CDR1 is LGHNA and CDR2 is YSLEER. The CDR3 loop spans 15 amino acids. V lost 1 base and J lost 4; bases outside the gene matches: 7.

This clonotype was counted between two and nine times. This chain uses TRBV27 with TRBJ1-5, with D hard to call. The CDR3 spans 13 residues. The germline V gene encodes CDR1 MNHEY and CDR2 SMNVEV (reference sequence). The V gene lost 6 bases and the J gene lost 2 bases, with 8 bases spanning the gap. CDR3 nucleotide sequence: TGTGCCAGCAGAATCCGTGGCAATCAGCCCCAGCATTTT. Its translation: CASRIRGNQPQHF.

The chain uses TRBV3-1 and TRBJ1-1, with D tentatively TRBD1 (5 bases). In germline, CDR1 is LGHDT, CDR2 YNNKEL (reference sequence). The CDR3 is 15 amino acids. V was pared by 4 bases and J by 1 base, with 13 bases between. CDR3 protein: CASSLRGVRNTEAFF. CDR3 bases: TGTGCCAGCAGCCTAAGAGGGGTCCGGAACACTGAAGCTTTCTTT. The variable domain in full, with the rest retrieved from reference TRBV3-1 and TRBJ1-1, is DTAVSQTPKYLVTQMGNDKSIKCEQNLGHDTMYWYKQDSKKFLKIMFSYNNKELIINETVPNRFSPKSPDKAHLNLHINSLELGDSAVYFCASSLRGVRNTEAFFGQGTRLTVV.

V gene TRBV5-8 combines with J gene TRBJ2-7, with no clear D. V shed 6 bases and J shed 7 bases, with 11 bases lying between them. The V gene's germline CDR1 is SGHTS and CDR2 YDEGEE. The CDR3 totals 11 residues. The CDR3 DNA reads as TGTGCCAGCATGAGTTACAATGAGCAGTACTTC. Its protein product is CASMSYNEQYF. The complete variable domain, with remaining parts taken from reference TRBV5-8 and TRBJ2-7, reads EAGVTQSPTHLIKTRGQQATLRCSPISGHTSVYWYQQALGLGLQFLLWYDEGEERNRGNFPPRFSGRQFPNYSSELNVNALELEDSALYLCASMSYNEQYFGPGTRLTVT.

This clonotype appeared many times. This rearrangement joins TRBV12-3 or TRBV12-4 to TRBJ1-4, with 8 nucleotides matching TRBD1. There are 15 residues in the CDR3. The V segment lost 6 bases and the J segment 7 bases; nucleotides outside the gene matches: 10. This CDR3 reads CASRASGGVFEKLFF. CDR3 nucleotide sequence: TGTGCCAGCAGAGCCTCAGGGGGCGTTTTTGAAAAACTGTTTTTT.

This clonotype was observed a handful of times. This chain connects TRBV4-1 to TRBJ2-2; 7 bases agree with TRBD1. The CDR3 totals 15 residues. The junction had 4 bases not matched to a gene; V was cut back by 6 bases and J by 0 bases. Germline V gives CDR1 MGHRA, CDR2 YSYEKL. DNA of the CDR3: TGCGCCAGCAGTAGACAGGGCTCGAACACCGGGGAGCTGTTTTTT. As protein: CASSRQGSNTGELFF.

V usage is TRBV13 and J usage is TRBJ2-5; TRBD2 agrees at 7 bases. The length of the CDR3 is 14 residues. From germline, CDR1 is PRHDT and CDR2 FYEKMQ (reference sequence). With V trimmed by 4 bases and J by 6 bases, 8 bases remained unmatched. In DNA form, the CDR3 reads TGTGCCAGCAGCTCGCGGCTAGCGGTGCAGACCCAGTACTTC. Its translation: CASSSRLAVQTQYF. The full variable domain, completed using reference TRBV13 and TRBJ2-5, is AAGVIQSPRHLIKEKRETATLKCYPIPRHDTVYWYQQGPGQDPQFLISFYEKMQSDKGSIPDRFSAQQFSDYHSELNMSSLELGDSALYFCASSSRLAVQTQYFGPGTRLLVL.

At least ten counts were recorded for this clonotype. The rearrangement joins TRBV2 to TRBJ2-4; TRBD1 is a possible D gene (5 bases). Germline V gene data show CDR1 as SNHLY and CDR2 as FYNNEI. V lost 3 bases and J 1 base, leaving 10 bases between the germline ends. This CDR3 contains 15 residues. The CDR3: CASSDLNRAKNIQYF. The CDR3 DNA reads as TGTGCCAGCAGTGACTTGAACAGGGCCAAAAACATTCAGTACTTC.

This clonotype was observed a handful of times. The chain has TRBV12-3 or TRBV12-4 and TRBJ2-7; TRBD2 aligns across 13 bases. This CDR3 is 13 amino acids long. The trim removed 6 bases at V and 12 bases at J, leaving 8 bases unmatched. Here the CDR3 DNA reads TGTGCCAGCAGCCGAAGACTAGCGGGAGGAACGTACTTC. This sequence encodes CASSRRLAGGTYF.

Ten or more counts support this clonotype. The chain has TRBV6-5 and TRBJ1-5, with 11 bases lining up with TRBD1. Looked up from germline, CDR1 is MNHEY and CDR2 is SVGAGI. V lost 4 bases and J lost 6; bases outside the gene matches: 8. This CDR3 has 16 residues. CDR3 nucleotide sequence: TGTGCCAGCAGTTGGGATCGGACAGGGGGCCTTCAGCCCCAGCATTTT. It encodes CASSWDRTGGLQPQHF.